This T cell receptor (beta chain) was identified during a study of blood T cell repertoires in COVID-19. Study summary: Sites across the United States, Italy and Spain contributed samples from acute and convalescent COVID-19.

The CDR3 sequence is 13 residues long. The J segment lost 6 bases and the V segment lost 9 bases, leaving 7 bases of the junction unmatched. Germline-derived CDR1 and CDR2 are MNHEY and SVGAGI. The data were produced by immunoSEQ multiplex PCR, yet TCRdb's version contains in-frame clones alone and is incomplete. Here the sample spans 350,000 to 450,000 clones, roughly 92% being singletons. The specimen sequenced was PBMCs or T cells enriched from blood (not recorded which). V and J are TRBV6-5 and TRBJ1-5; 8 nucleotides match TRBD1. The clonotype was recovered from a woman between 40 and 50 years old who had been exposed to COVID-19. The chain's CDR3 is CASTDRVGQPQHF. CDR3 sequence (DNA): TGTGCCAGTACGGACAGGGTGGGTCAGCCCCAGCATTTT.